This T cell receptor beta chain was profiled in a study of T-cell reconstitution after alpha-beta-depleted transplantation in children. Note on this clonotype: Its target is unknown.

A library of TCRbeta sequences, prepared with unique molecular identifiers, was generated. Each CDR3 protein gets one entry after TCRdb re-called the PCR reads with MiXCR. The sample lists about 900,000 distinct CDR3 sequences, less than 30% occurring once. General study findings and limits: Reports say that about two months after transplant, the alpha-beta T cells came out of several hundred graft clones that had expanded.

The CDR3 consists of 14 residues. Germline lookup yields CDR1 LNHNV and CDR2 YYDKDF (reference sequence). Trimming removed 5 bases at V and 2 bases at J, with 12 bases between. This clonotype was sampled from a boy under three years old who had a stem cell transplant for SCID, so the T cells may come from the graft donor. Sequences were derived from PBMCs, mostly from graft donor cells, sampled 360 days after TCRalphabeta/CD19-depleted stem cell transplant. The chain links TRBV15 to TRBJ2-5; the D gene is possibly TRBD2 (6 bases). The CDR3 protein is CATSPGRSQETQYF. CDR3 coding DNA: TGTGCCACCAGCCCAGGGAGGAGTCAAGAGACCCAGTACTTC.